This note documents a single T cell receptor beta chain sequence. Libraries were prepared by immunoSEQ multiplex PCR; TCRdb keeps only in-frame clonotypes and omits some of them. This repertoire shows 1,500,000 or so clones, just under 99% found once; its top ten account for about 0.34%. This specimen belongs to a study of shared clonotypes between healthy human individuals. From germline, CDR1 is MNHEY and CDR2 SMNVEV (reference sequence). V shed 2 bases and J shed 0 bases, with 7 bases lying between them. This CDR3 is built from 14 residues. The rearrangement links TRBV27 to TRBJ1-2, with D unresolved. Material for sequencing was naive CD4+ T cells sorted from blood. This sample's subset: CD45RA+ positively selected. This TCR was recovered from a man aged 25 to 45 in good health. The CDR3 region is CASSLRVSNYGYTF. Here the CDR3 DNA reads TGTGCCAGCAGTTTAAGGGTATCTAACTATGGCTACACCTTC.